The 32 T cell receptor beta chains reported below all come from one sample, sequenced in a study of blood T cells in healthy people across ages. A second about 7 to 12 cycle PCR used barcoded and J-beta primers. MiXCR was run by TCRdb on the 5' RACE reads, yielding one entry per CDR3 protein. The sample has 980,000 or so distinct CDR3 sequences; around 46% are singletons. The sequenced material came from blood. The source is a man aged 25-40 years in good health.

The CDR3 nucleotides read TGTGCCAGCAGCTGGGACGGGAATTCACCCCTCCACTTT. This sequence encodes CASSWDGNSPLHF. The rearrangement links TRBV3-1 to TRBJ1-6; the D gene is possibly TRBD1 (5 bases). V was pared by 5 bases and J by 7 bases, with 9 bases between. This CDR3 region has 13 residues. Germline V gives CDR1 LGHDT, CDR2 YNNKEL (reference sequence).

This clonotype is a singleton in its sample. This chain links TRBV6-2 or TRBV6-3 with TRBJ2-7, with D possibly TRBD2 on 5 matching bases. V gave up 5 bases and J gave up 0 bases, with 14 bases separating them. CDR1 and CDR2 (germline): MNHEY, SVGEGT. The CDR3 runs to 15 residues. The CDR3 bases are TGTGCCAGCAGTACGCGGGTGCTCCTCTCCTACGAGCAGTACTTC. Protein: CASSTRVLLSYEQYF.

This clonotype was detected once. This may be a read error, as it is one base from a much larger clone. The rearrangement joins TRBV9 to TRBJ2-7; D possibly corresponds to TRBD1 (6 bases). The germline V gene has CDR1 SGDLS and CDR2 YYNGEE. There are 13 residues in the CDR3. The CDR3 loop reads CPSNRGGSYEQYF. CDR3 nucleotides: TGTCCCAGCAACAGAGGGGGTTCCTACGAGCAGTACTTC.

This CDR3 reads CASSPGTEDSNQPQHF. The DNA for the CDR3 is TGTGCCAGCAGCCCCGGGACGGAAGATAGCAATCAGCCCCAGCATTTT. V and J are TRBV7-4 and TRBJ1-5; possibly TRBD1 for D (5 bases). CDR3 length equals 16 residues. CDR1 is SGHVT and CDR2 is SQSDAQ in the germline V gene. Trimming left V 5 bases short and J 0 bases short, with 14 bases between. The complete variable domain, with remaining parts taken from reference TRBV7-4 and TRBJ1-5, reads GAGVSQSPRYKVAKRGRDVALRCDSISGHVTLYWYRQTLGQGSEVLTYSQSDAQRDKSGRPSGRFSAERPERSVSTLKIQRTEQGDSAVYLCASSPGTEDSNQPQHFGDGTRLSIL.

This clonotype occurred once. The chain combines TRBV6-5 with TRBJ2-1; a weak D match, TRBD1 (6 bases). Germline-derived CDR1 and CDR2 are MNHEY and SVGAGI. The CDR3 has 13 residues. V was trimmed by 4 bases and J by 7 bases, leaving 11 bases between them. The CDR3: CASSFSDRNEQFF. CDR3 nucleotide sequence: TGTGCCAGCAGTTTCTCCGACAGGAATGAGCAGTTCTTC.

The V gene is TRBV15, the J gene TRBJ2-6; D is undetermined. Trimming removed 0 bases from V and 6 bases from J, with 15 bases in between. The CDR3 spans 17 residues. CDR1 is LNHNV, CDR2 YYDKDF, per germline (reference sequence). The chain's CDR3 is CATSREGERSMANVLTF. The CDR3 DNA reads as TGTGCCACCAGCAGAGAGGGCGAACGGTCAATGGCCAACGTCCTGACTTTC.

This clonotype turned up a few times. The genes are TRBV4-3 and TRBJ2-7, with a tentative D call TRBD1 (6 bases). This CDR3 contains 15 residues. CDR1 and CDR2 from the germline V gene are LGHNA and YSLEER. V dropped 0 bases and J dropped 4 bases, with 13 bases sitting between them. CDR3 region: CASSQDRIQGYEQYF. CDR3 DNA sequence: TGCGCCAGCAGCCAAGATAGGATTCAGGGGTACGAGCAGTACTTC.

This clonotype showed up many times. This rearrangement joins TRBV29-1 to TRBJ2-3, with a possible D match to TRBD1 (5 bases). The V gene's germline CDR1 is SQVTM and CDR2 ANQGSEA. V was shortened by 6 bases and J by 4 bases, with 8 bases between the two germline ends. This CDR3 is 11 amino acids long. Written as DNA, the CDR3 is TGCAGCGTCACAGGAGCAGATACGCAGTATTTT. Amino acids: CSVTGADTQYF.

The rearrangement uses TRBV11-3 and TRBJ2-3, with 11 bases that match TRBD2. The CDR3 is 15 residues long. Germline CDR1 is SGHNT and CDR2 is YENEEA. V lost 5 bases and J lost 7; bases outside the gene matches: 8. The CDR3 reads CASSPTSGEGHTQYF. For the CDR3, the DNA is TGTGCCAGCAGCCCGACTAGCGGGGAGGGACATACGCAGTATTTT.

The gene calls are TRBV20-1 and TRBJ1-2; 8 bases map to TRBD1. CDR1 and CDR2 (germline): DFQATT, SNEGSKA (reference sequence). J gave up 3 bases and V 7 bases, and 10 bases lay outside the gene matches. The CDR3 sequence is 14 residues long. CDR3 nucleotide sequence: TGCAGTGGCTCGGGACAGGTCCTAGACTATGGCTACACCTTC. Its protein product is CSGSGQVLDYGYTF.

The rearrangement uses TRBV12-3 or TRBV12-4 and TRBJ2-1; 7 nucleotides line up with TRBD2. CDR3 size: 12 residues. Germline trimming cut 3 bases from V and 9 bases from J; bases unmatched to any gene: 2. CDR3 region: CASSLGEGEQFF. The CDR3 DNA sequence: TGTGCCAGCAGTTTGGGGGAGGGTGAGCAGTTCTTC.

V is TRBV6-1 and J is TRBJ2-1, with D possibly being TRBD2 (5 bases). Trimming stripped 11 bases from V and 1 base from J, with 15 bases between. This CDR3 region has 14 residues. The germline gives CDR1 MNHNS, CDR2 SASEGT. The CDR3 DNA reads TGTGCCTTACGGACTGGGAATTCCTACAATGAGCAGTTCTTC. Translated: CALRTGNSYNEQFF.

The genes are TRBV20-1 and TRBJ2-5; 14 nucleotides align to TRBD2. The trim removed 1 base at V and 2 bases at J, leaving 9 bases unmatched. This CDR3 is 18 amino acids long. In germline, CDR1 is DFQATT, CDR2 SNEGSKA (reference sequence). For the CDR3, the DNA is TGCAGTGCTAGAGTTTGGACTAGCGGGGGGAGCCCACAAGAGACCCAGTACTTC. Translating gives CSARVWTSGGSPQETQYF.

In DNA form, the CDR3 reads TGTGCCAGCAGTGCCGGGACAGTTAACGCTGAAGCTTTCTTT. The encoded protein is CASSAGTVNAEAFF. The chain recombines TRBV25-1 with TRBJ1-1, with 7 nucleotides matching TRBD1. CDR1 is MGHDK, CDR2 SYGVNS, per germline. V was pared by 4 bases and J by 6 bases, with 8 bases of the junction left unmatched. This CDR3 spans 14 amino acids.

The chain uses TRBV6-5 and TRBJ1-2; D possibly corresponds to TRBD1 (6 bases). The CDR3 sequence is 15 residues long. V lost 2 bases and J 4 bases, leaving 14 bases between the germline ends. The germline V gene encodes CDR1 MNHEY and CDR2 SVGAGI. The CDR3 coding sequence is TGTGCCAGCAGTTACGCCTACAGGGAAGGCTATGGCTACACCTTC. Residues: CASSYAYREGYGYTF.

This chain connects TRBV6-6 to TRBJ1-6; the match to TRBD1 covers 10 bases. There are 16 residues in the CDR3. Germline V gene sequence: CDR1 MNHNY, CDR2 SVGAGI (reference sequence). The V gene end was trimmed by 5 bases and the J gene end by 10 bases; junction bases not matched to a gene: 11. In DNA, the CDR3 is TGTGCCAGCAGTGACAGACCGGGACAGGGGTGGTCACCCCTCCACTTT. Translation: CASSDRPGQGWSPLHF.

The V and J genes are TRBV3-1 and TRBJ2-1; the match to TRBD2 covers 10 bases. The length of the CDR3 is 15 residues. Per germline, CDR1 LGHDT and CDR2 YNNKEL (reference sequence). After removal of 4 bases from V and 8 bases from J, the junction contained 8 bases not matched to a gene. In DNA, the CDR3 is TGTGCCAGCAGCCGGCTAAGCGGGGGGGCTGATGAGCAGTTCTTC. This codes for CASSRLSGGADEQFF.

The chain uses TRBV5-1 and TRBJ1-2; no clear D. The ends were cut back, 3 bases at V and 3 bases at J, with 9 bases in the middle. The CDR3 has 13 residues. Per germline, CDR1 SGHRS and CDR2 YFSETQ. The CDR3, as DNA: TGCGCCAGCAGCTCCTTAGAGGACTATGGCTACACCTTC. This translates into CASSSLEDYGYTF.

In this sample, this clonotype turned up a few times. The chain has TRBV25-1 and TRBJ2-7, with a tentative D call TRBD2 (6 bases). The CDR3 runs 15 residues. Trimming took 8 bases from V and 2 from J, leaving 19 bases between them. CDR1 is MGHDK, CDR2 SYGVNS, per germline. The CDR3 bases are TGTGCCAGCCCCTATCACGGGAGCCAGACCTACGAGCAGTACTTC. The encoded protein is CASPYHGSQTYEQYF.

The J gene is TRBJ2-1, the V gene TRBV29-1; TRBD1 aligns across 8 bases. Germline CDR1 SQVTM, CDR2 ANQGSEA. CDR3 length equals 12 residues. V gave up 4 bases and J gave up 7 bases; unmatched junction bases: 3. The DNA for the CDR3 is TGCAGCGTTGGACAGGGGACGAATGAGCAGTTCTTC. It translates to CSVGQGTNEQFF.

V is TRBV6-1 and J is TRBJ1-5; 9 bases align to TRBD1. CDR3 size: 15 residues. CDR1 is MNHNS and CDR2 is SASEGT in the germline V gene. J lost 4 bases, V lost 5 bases, and 6 bases had no gene match. The CDR3 DNA sequence: TGTGCCAGCAGTTCTACCGGGACAGGGAATCAGCCCCAGCATTTT. Residues: CASSSTGTGNQPQHF.

CDR3 residues: CASSLGDSLRNTIYF. CDR3 in DNA: TGTGCCAGCAGCTTAGGGGACTCCTTGAGAAACACCATATATTTT. The rearrangement uses TRBV7-9 and TRBJ1-3; D perhaps matches TRBD1 (5 bases). V lost 1 base to trimming and J lost 5 bases, with 12 bases between them. The CDR3 has 15 residues. The V gene's germline CDR1 is SEHNR and CDR2 FQNEAQ (reference sequence).

The chain links TRBV5-1 to TRBJ1-1, with D possibly being TRBD1 (6 bases). Trimming took 2 bases from V and 4 from J, leaving 15 bases between them. CDR1 SGHRS and CDR2 YFSETQ come from the germline V gene. The CDR3 covers 15 residues. The CDR3 region is CASSLLGGGSTEAFF. Written as DNA, the CDR3 is TGCGCCAGCAGCTTACTAGGGGGAGGAAGCACTGAAGCTTTCTTT.

There are many counts of this clonotype. The rearrangement uses TRBV4-2 and TRBJ2-7, with TRBD2 matching 7 bases. This CDR3 comprises 16 residues. Germline CDR1 and CDR2: LGHNA and YNFKEQ. The V and J ends lost 0 bases and 1 base, in that order; junction bases with no gene match: 6. The CDR3 is CASSQDEGLPSYEQYF. DNA of the CDR3: TGTGCCAGCAGCCAAGACGAGGGACTACCGTCCTACGAGCAGTACTTC.

The chain recombines TRBV7-2 with TRBJ1-6, with no clear D. The V gene lost 4 bases and the J gene lost 10 bases, with 14 bases spanning the gap. The CDR3 is 14 residues long. The V gene's germline CDR1 is SGHTA and CDR2 FQGNSA. CDR3 coding DNA: TGTGCCAGCAGCTCCAGCGGGAGGGAGTCACCCCTCCACTTT. This gives the protein CASSSSGRESPLHF.

The chain employs TRBV4-2 and TRBJ2-7; 7 bases line up with TRBD2. The CDR3 runs 14 residues. The germline CDR1 and CDR2 sequences are LGHNA and YNFKEQ. J gave up 5 bases and V 0 bases, and 4 bases lay outside the gene matches. The CDR3 coding sequence is TGTGCCAGCAGCCAAGAGACTAGCTGGGACGAGCAGTACTTC. Residues: CASSQETSWDEQYF.

This clonotype has a handful of counts. This chain joins TRBV7-8 and TRBJ2-3, with a possible D match to TRBD1 (6 bases). V was clipped by 4 bases and J by 2 bases, with 10 bases between them. The CDR3 sequence is 14 residues long. CDR1 and CDR2 from the germline V gene are SGHVS and FQNEAQ. The CDR3 nucleotides read TGTGCCAGCAGCTCTAGGACAGACACAGATACGCAGTATTTT. It specifies CASSSRTDTDTQYF.

This clonotype was counted between two and nine times. The chain carries TRBV5-1 and TRBJ2-4; D unresolved. Trimming stripped 0 bases from V and 1 base from J, with 8 bases between. This CDR3 spans 15 amino acids. CDR1 and CDR2 (germline): SGHRS, YFSETQ. The CDR3 spells CASSLGTRAKNIQYF. The CDR3 DNA is TGCGCCAGCAGCTTGGGGACGAGGGCCAAAAACATTCAGTACTTC. Filled out from reference TRBV5-1 and TRBJ2-4, the complete variable domain reads KAGVTQTPRYLIKTRGQQVTLSCSPISGHRSVSWYQQTPGQGLQFLFEYFSETQRNKGNFPGRFSGRQFSNSRSEMNVSTLELGDSALYLCASSLGTRAKNIQYFGAGTRLSVL.

The chain combines TRBV11-3 with TRBJ2-3; D gene unclear. CDR1 and CDR2 from the germline V gene are SGHNT and YENEEA. Trimming left V 3 bases short and J 1 base short, with 11 bases between. The length of the CDR3 is 15 residues. In DNA form, the CDR3 reads TGTGCCAGCAGCTTTAGGCGTGGAGGCACAGATACGCAGTATTTT. Translation gives CASSFRRGGTDTQYF.

The chain employs TRBV7-2 and TRBJ2-5; D uncertain. The CDR3 covers 13 residues. V lost 2 bases and J 11 bases, leaving 15 bases between the germline ends. Germline V gene lookup returns CDR1 SGHTA and CDR2 FQGNSA. CDR3 DNA sequence: TGTGCCAGCAGCTTAAGTTACGGAAATGAGCAGTACTTC. Its translation is CASSLSYGNEQYF.

The V call is TRBV7-2, the J call TRBJ2-7, with D uncertain. V lost 5 bases and J lost 7, with 12 bases in between. This CDR3 spans 12 amino acids. Germline V gene data show CDR1 as SGHTA and CDR2 as FQGNSA. CDR3 DNA sequence: TGTGCCAGCAGCCAGAGACTGGGGGAGCAGTACTTC. Its translation is CASSQRLGEQYF.

J is TRBJ2-1 and V is TRBV12-3 or TRBV12-4; tentatively, D is TRBD1 (6 bases). TRBJ2-7 explains the end of the DNA better; the J call may be wrong. This CDR3 is built from 14 residues. This CDR3 is CASTGTGSYNEQYF. In DNA, the CDR3 is TGTGCCAGCACTGGAACAGGGTCCTACAATGAGCAGTACTTC.